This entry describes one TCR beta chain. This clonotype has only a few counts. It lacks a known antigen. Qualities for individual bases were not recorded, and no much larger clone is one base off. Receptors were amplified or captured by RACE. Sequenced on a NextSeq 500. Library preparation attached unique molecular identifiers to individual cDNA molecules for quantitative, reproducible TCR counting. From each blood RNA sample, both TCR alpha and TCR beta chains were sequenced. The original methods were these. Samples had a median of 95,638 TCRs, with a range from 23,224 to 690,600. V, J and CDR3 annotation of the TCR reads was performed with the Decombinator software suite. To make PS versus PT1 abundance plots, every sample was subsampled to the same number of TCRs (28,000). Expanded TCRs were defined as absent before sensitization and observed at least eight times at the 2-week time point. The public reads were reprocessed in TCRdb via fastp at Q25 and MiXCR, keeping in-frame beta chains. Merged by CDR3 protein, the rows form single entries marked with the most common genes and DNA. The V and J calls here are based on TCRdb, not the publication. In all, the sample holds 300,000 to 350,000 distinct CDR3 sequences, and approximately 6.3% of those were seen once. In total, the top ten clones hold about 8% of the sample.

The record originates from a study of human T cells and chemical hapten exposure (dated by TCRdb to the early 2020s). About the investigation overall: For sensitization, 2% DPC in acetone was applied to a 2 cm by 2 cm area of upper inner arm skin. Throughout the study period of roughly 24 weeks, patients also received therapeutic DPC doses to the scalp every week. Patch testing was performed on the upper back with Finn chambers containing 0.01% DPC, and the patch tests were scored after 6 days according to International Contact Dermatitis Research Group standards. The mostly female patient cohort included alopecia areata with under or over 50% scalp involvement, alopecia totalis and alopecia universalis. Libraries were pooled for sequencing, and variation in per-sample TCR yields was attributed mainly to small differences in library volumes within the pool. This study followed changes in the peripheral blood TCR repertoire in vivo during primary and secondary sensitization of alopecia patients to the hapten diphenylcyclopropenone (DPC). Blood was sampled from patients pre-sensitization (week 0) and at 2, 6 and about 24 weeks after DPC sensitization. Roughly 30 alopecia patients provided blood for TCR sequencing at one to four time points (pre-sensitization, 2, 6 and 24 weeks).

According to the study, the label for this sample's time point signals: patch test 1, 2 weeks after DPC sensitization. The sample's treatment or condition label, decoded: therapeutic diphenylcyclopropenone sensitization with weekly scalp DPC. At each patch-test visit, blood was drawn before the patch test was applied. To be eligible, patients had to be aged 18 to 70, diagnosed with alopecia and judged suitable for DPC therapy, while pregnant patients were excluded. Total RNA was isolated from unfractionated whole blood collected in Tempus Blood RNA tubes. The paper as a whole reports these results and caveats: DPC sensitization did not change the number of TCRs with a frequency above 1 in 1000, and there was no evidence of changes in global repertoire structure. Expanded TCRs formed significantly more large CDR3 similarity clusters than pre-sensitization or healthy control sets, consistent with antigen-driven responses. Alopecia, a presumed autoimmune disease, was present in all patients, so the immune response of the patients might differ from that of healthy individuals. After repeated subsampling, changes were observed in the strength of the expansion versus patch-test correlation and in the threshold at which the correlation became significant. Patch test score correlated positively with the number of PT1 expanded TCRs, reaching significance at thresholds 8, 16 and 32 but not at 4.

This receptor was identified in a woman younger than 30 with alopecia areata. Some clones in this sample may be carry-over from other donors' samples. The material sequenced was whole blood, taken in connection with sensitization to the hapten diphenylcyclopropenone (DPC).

Here the CDR3 is given as CASSQSLAVPYNEQFF. The DNA sequence follows: TGTGCCAGTAGTCAGTCCCTAGCGGTCCCTTACAATGAGCAGTTCTTC. The chain employs TRBV19 and TRBJ2-1; TRBD2 matches 7 bases in the middle. The germline V gene encodes CDR1 LNHDA and CDR2 SQIVND (reference sequence). V and J are trimmed by 5 bases and 4 bases, and the gene matches miss 11 bases of the junction. Inclusive of the bounding cysteine and phenylalanine, the CDR3 is 16 residues long. Left in the record is the CDR3 DNA by itself, 48 bases read in frame from the first base.